This record covers a single TCR beta chain. The data are from a study of blood T cell repertoires in COVID-19. Study overall: Italy, Spain and the United States were the sources of the convalescent and acute COVID-19 samples. T cells, B-cell-depleted T cells, or PBMCs provided the cDNA or gDNA that served as material.

The length of the CDR3 is 13 residues. Germline V gene data show CDR1 as MNHNY and CDR2 as SVGAGI (reference sequence). Per the original methods: Counts of nucleated cells, estimated from reference gene primer amplification, were obtained. Data came from immunoSEQ multiplex PCR; TCRdb stores just in-frame clones and leaves some out. The V and J calls and clone size are taken from that table; D and trimming were inferred from the DNA. The sample consists of about 220,000 clones, about four fifths of them appearing once. Assignments of participants to cohorts depended upon their own reported clinical history.

The TCR comes from a woman in her 40s who had been exposed to COVID-19. The sequencing sample was made of PBMCs or T cells enriched from blood (not recorded which). This chain uses TRBV6-6 with TRBJ1-6; possible D gene TRBD1, 5 bases. The CDR3: CAVKSSGNSPLHF. In DNA form, the CDR3 reads TGTGCAGTAAAAAGTTCAGGGAATTCACCCCTCCACTTT.